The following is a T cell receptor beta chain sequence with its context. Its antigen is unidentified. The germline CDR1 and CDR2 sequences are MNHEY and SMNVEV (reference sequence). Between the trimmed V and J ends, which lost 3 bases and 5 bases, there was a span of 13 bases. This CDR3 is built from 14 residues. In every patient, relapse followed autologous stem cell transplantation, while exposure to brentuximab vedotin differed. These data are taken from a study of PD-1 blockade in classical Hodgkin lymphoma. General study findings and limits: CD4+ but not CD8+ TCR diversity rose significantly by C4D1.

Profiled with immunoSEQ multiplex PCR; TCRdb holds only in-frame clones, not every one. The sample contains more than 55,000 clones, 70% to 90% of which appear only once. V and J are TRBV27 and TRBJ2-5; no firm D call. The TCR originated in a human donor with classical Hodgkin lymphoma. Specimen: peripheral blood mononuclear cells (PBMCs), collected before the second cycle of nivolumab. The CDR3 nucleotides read TGTGCCAGCAGTTTTTTAGGTGGTTCGGAGACCCAGTACTTC. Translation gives CASSFLGGSETQYF.